Presented here are 5 T cell receptor beta chains from one specimen sequenced in a study of blood T cell repertoires in COVID-19. Assay used: immunoSEQ multiplex PCR; TCRdb lists only in-frame clones, some missing. The table records tens of thousands of clones, 80% of them present only once. The sequenced material came from peripheral blood. The receptors originated from a woman older than 75 with acute or convalescent COVID-19.

This rearrangement joins TRBV18 to TRBJ2-1, with 9 nucleotides matching TRBD2. Looked up from germline, CDR1 is KGHSH and CDR2 is LQKENI. Trimming took 2 bases from V and 4 from J; bases not matched to a gene: 3. The CDR3 length is 15 residues. In DNA, the CDR3 is TGTGCCAGCTCACCAATCCTAGCGGGGTACAATGAGCAGTTCTTC. As protein: CASSPILAGYNEQFF.

This clone was seen a single time. The rearrangement uses TRBV12-3 or TRBV12-4 and TRBJ1-1, with D possibly TRBD1 on 5 matching bases. V gave up 1 base and J gave up 3 bases, with 6 bases separating them. CDR3 length equals 13 residues. The CDR3 here is CASSLGRDTEAFF. CDR3 DNA: TGTGCCAGCAGTTTAGGCAGGGACACTGAAGCTTTCTTT.

The V gene is TRBV7-8, the J gene TRBJ2-3, with a possible D match to TRBD1 (6 bases). The CDR3 runs to 14 residues. Germline lookup yields CDR1 SGHVS and CDR2 FQNEAQ. With 5 bases removed from V and 4 bases from J, the gap between germline ends came to 13 bases. CDR3 in amino acids: CASSDTGLADTQYF. The DNA for the CDR3 is TGTGCCAGCAGCGATACAGGGCTGGCAGATACGCAGTATTTT.

The rearrangement links TRBV19 to TRBJ1-1, with 7 bases lining up with TRBD1. J gave up 2 bases and V 5 bases, and 5 bases lay outside the gene matches. The CDR3 runs 14 residues. Per the germline V gene, CDR1 is LNHDA and CDR2 is SQIVND (reference sequence). The CDR3 DNA is TGTGCCAGTAGTGGATGGACAGGAAACACTGAAGCTTTCTTT. It specifies CASSGWTGNTEAFF.

As to this clone: The identical CDR3 is also encoded by other nucleotide sequences in the sample. V usage is TRBV27 and J usage is TRBJ1-1; TRBD1 matches at 7 bases. J gave up 0 bases and V 2 bases, and 0 bases lay outside the gene matches. The CDR3 has 14 amino acids. Germline CDR1 and CDR2: MNHEY and SMNVEV (reference sequence). Here the CDR3 DNA reads TGTGCCAGCAGTTTAGACAGGGTGAACACTGAAGCTTTCTTT. Its protein is CASSLDRVNTEAFF.